The rows below give T cell receptor beta chains drawn from one sample of a study of blood T cells in healthy people across ages. Each CDR3 protein gets one entry after TCRdb re-called the 5' RACE reads with MiXCR. The sample lists about 1.8 million distinct CDR3 sequences; just under 50% were seen once. Sequences were obtained from blood. Receptors originate from a woman aged 40 to 55 in good health. The CDR3 runs from the conserved cysteine through the conserved F or W. The D gene is left open where the match is weak. Clone size is stated in some rows and not others, as once, few, many or a class when expanded.

>TRBD1|few|TRBJ2-1|14|TRBV29-1
TGCAGCGTTGCACAGGGGGCCTCCTACAATGAGCAGTTCTTC
CSVAQGASYNEQFF
>TRBD2|once|TRBJ2-7|16|TRBV13
TGTGCCAGCAGTCGCGGGGGGTCGAGCTCCTACAATGAGCAGTACTTC
CASSRGGSSSYNEQYF
>TRBD1|-|TRBJ2-7|16|TRBV6-5
TGTGCCAGCAGTTACCTCGACAGGGGTAGGTCCTACGAGCAGTACTTC
CASSYLDRGRSYEQYF
>-|many|TRBJ2-3|11|TRBV20-1
TGCAGTGCTAGAGATATAGATACGCAGTATTTT
CSARDIDTQYF
>-|-|TRBJ2-1|13|TRBV29-1
TGCAGCGTTTTACTACTGAATTACAATGAGCAGTTCTTC
CSVLLLNYNEQFF
>-|-|TRBJ1-5|15|TRBV4-3
TGCGCCAGCAGCCAAGAGTCGGGTAGCAATCAGCCCCGGCATTTT
CASSQESGSNQPRHF
>TRBD2|-|TRBJ2-1|17|TRBV28
TGTGCCAGCAGTTACCCGCCAGGGCGGGGGGGAGACAATGAGCAGTTCTTC
CASSYPPGRGGDNEQFF
>-|few|TRBJ2-1|13|TRBV20-1
TGCAGTGCAGCCGGGGGCGGTCACAATGAGCAGTTCTTC
CSAAGGGHNEQFF
>-|-|TRBJ1-1|14|TRBV20-1
TGCAGTGCACGAATAGGGCATGTGGTAGCTGAAGCTTTCTTT
CSARIGHVVAEAFF
>-|few|TRBJ2-1|14|TRBV10-3
TGTGCCACCGGGGGAGACAGCTCCTACAATGAGCAGTTCTTC
CATGGDSSYNEQFF
>TRBD1|few|TRBJ1-2|16|TRBV7-2
TGTGCCAGCAGCCGGCCGGGACAGCCGGGGAACTATGGCTACACCTTC
CASSRPGQPGNYGYTF
>-|many|TRBJ1-6|14|TRBV7-2
TGTGCCAGCAGCCCATCTGGGTCCGACTCACCCCTCCACTTT
CASSPSGSDSPLHF
>-|few|TRBJ2-1|12|TRBV10-3
TGTGCCACCCAAGGGACTGCCAATGAGCAGTTCTTC
CATQGTANEQFF
>-|-|TRBJ2-7|15|TRBV4-2
TGTGCCAGCACCTACAGTCCAGGGGCCGGGGACGAGCAGTACTTC
CASTYSPGAGDEQYF
>TRBD2|-|TRBJ2-3|17|TRBV6-6
TGTGCCAGCAGTTATCCGGGAGCGGGGTCCGACCCAGATACGCAGTATTTT
CASSYPGAGSDPDTQYF
>-|-|TRBJ2-3|14|TRBV29-1
TGCAGCGTTGTTGGTAACAGGGATGGAGATACGCAGTATTTT
CSVVGNRDGDTQYF
>-|-|TRBJ1-2|16|TRBV4-3
TGCGCCAGCAGCCAAGATCTAGAGGTTTCTGGCTATGGCTACACCTTC
CASSQDLEVSGYGYTF
>-|-|TRBJ1-5|14|TRBV20-1
TGCAGTGCTAGCGGCAGGGTAGGCAATCAGCCCCAGCATTTT
CSASGRVGNQPQHF
>TRBD2|few|TRBJ2-1|15|TRBV20-1
TGCAGTGCTCCTGGATATGGTCTAGCGGACAATGAGCAGTTCTTC
CSAPGYGLADNEQFF
>-|-|TRBJ2-7|14|TRBV6-5
TGTGCCAGCAGGGAACCAGCCCTATCCTACGAGCAGTACTTC
CASREPALSYEQYF
>TRBD1|-|TRBJ1-4|15|TRBV7-2
TGTGCCAGCAGCGTAGGCCGGGACAGGGGTGAAAAACTGTTTTTT
CASSVGRDRGEKLFF
>-|-|TRBJ2-1|15|TRBV7-7
TGTGCTAGCAGCTTTCAGCCCATCTCCTACAATGAGCAGTTCTTC
CASSFQPISYNEQFF
>TRBD2|-|TRBJ2-5|16|TRBV5-1
TGCGCCAGCAGTTCTGGACTAGCGGGCTTCCAAGAGACCCAGTACTTC
CASSSGLAGFQETQYF
>-|-|TRBJ1-6|13|TRBV15
TGTGCCACCAGCAGACAGGGGAGTTCACCCCTCCACTTT
CATSRQGSSPLHF
>-|few|TRBJ2-5|15|TRBV7-9
TGTGCCAGCAGCTCCCCCCTCGGGGCTCAAGAGACCCAGTACTTC
CASSSPLGAQETQYF
>TRBD1|-|TRBJ2-6|20|TRBV27
TGTGCCAGCAGTTCCCTTTTCGGACAGGGACAAATCTCTGAGGCCAACGTCCTGACTTTC
CASSSLFGQGQISEANVLTF
>-|-|TRBJ2-3|19|TRBV28
TGTGCCAGCAGTCCCAGTGGGTGGGGGGGCAGGTTCGGCACAGATACGCAGTATTTT
CASSPSGWGGRFGTDTQYF
>-|-|TRBJ2-7|13|TRBV11-2
TGTGCCAGCGGCCAGGGACTACAGGGCGAGCAGTACTTC
CASGQGLQGEQYF
>-|-|TRBJ2-1|11|TRBV6-2/TRBV6-3
TGTGCCGGCAGTGACCCAAGTCAGCAGTTCTTC
CAGSDPSQQFF
>-|-|TRBJ1-6|14|TRBV12-3/TRBV12-4
TGTGCCAGCAGTCCGGAAGGGCTAAATTCACCCCTCCACTTT
CASSPEGLNSPLHF
>TRBD1|-|TRBJ2-5|14|TRBV7-2
TGTGCCAGCAGCTTGGGGACAGGGAGTAGGGAGCAGTACTTC
CASSLGTGSREQYF
>-|-|TRBJ2-7|15|TRBV21-1
TGTGCCAGCAGCAAAGAAGGGGCGGCCTCCTACGAGCAGTACTTC
CASSKEGAASYEQYF
>-|many|TRBJ1-4|16|TRBV3-1
TGTGCCAGCAGCCAAGATTCCCCTACAACTAATGAAAAACTGTTTTTT
CASSQDSPTTNEKLFF
>TRBD1|-|TRBJ1-5|15|TRBV28
TGTGCCAGCAGCATAAGCGGGACAGGGAGTCAGCCCCAGCATTTT
CASSISGTGSQPQHF
>-|-|TRBJ1-1|12|TRBV20-1
TGCAGTGCTACCACACTTAACACTGAAGCTTTCTTT
CSATTLNTEAFF
>TRBD1|-|TRBJ2-3|16|TRBV7-2
TGTGCCAGCAGCTTCGAACCGCAGGGGGTTACAGATACGCAGTATTTT
CASSFEPQGVTDTQYF
>-|many|TRBJ2-5|14|TRBV7-2
TGTGCCAGCAGCTTCGGCGGGCTGGGAGAGACCCAGTACTTC
CASSFGGLGETQYF
>-|few|TRBJ2-1|12|TRBV28
TGTGCCAGCAGTCCCGGGGAGTTAGAGCAGTTCTTC
CASSPGELEQFF
>-|few|TRBJ2-5|12|TRBV29-1
TGCAGCGTTGAGGCCAGTCAAGAGACCCAGTACTTC
CSVEASQETQYF
>TRBD1|-|TRBJ1-2|16|TRBV7-2
TGTGCCAGCAGCTTAGTACCCAGGGGGAGTACCTATGGCTACACCTTC
CASSLVPRGSTYGYTF
>-|-|TRBJ1-2|13|TRBV6-2/TRBV6-3
TGTGCCAGCAGTTACCAAGGAATCTATGGCTACACCTTC
CASSYQGIYGYTF
>TRBD1|few|TRBJ1-5|14|TRBV6-1
TGTGCCAGCAGTGGGCGGACAGGGAACCAGCCCCAGCATTTT
CASSGRTGNQPQHF